This T cell receptor beta chain was obtained from a study of cytomegalovirus exposure and HLA in healthy donors. Study-level points and caveats: When analyzed later, a missense DCLRE1C variant was found to be linked to TCR beta V- and J-gene trimming.

With respect to this clone: What it recognizes is unknown.

The V gene lost 5 bases and the J gene lost 2 bases, with 7 bases spanning the gap. Germline V gene lookup returns CDR1 SSHAT and CDR2 FNYEAQ (reference sequence). The CDR3 sequence is 12 residues long. PCR employed 60 Vbeta and 13 Jbeta primers. Generated by immunoSEQ multiplex PCR, the TCRdb table keeps only in-frame clones and is missing some. Here the sample spans roughly 150,000 clones, 75% being singletons. The sample comprised PBMCs. This receptor was taken from a man aged 18 to 29 in good health and CMV-seronegative. V is TRBV7-7 and J is TRBJ2-7; possibly TRBD1 for D (6 bases). Here the CDR3 reads CASSRDTYEQYF. In DNA, the CDR3 is TGTGCCAGCAGCCGGGACACCTACGAGCAGTACTTC.